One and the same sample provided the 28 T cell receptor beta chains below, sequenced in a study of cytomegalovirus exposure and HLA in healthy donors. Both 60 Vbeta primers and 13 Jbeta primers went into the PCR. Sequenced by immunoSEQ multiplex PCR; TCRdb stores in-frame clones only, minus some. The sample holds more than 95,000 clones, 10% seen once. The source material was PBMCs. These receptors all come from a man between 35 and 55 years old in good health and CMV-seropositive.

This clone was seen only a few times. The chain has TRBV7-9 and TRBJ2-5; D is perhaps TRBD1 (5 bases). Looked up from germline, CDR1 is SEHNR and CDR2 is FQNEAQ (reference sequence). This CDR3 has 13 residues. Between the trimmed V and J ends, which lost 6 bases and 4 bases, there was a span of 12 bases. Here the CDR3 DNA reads TGTGCCAGCAGATTCGGGCAGGGAGAGACCCAGTACTTC. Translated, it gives CASRFGQGETQYF.

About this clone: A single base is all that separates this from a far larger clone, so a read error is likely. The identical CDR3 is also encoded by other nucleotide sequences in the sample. CDR3 sequence reads: CASSQETGGNTEAFF. As DNA, the CDR3 is TGCGCCAGCAGCCAAGAGACAGGGGGGAACACTGAAGCTTTCTTT. The chain links TRBV4-1 to TRBJ1-1; 9 bases align to TRBD1. After removal of 0 bases from V and 1 base from J, the junction contained 0 bases not matched to a gene. CDR1 is MGHRA and CDR2 is YSYEKL in the germline V gene. The CDR3 extends over 15 amino acids.

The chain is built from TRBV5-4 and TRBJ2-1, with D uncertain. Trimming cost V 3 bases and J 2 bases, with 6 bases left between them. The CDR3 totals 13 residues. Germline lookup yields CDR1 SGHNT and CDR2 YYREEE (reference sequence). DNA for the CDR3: TGTGCCAGCAGCTACTCCCCCTACAATGAGCAGTTCTTC. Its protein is CASSYSPYNEQFF.

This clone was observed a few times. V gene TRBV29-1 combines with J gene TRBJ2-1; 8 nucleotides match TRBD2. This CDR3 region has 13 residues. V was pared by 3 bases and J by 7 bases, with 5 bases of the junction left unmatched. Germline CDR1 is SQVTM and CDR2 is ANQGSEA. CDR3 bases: TGCAGCGTTGAGGGGACTAGAGGAAATGAGCAGTTCTTC. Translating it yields CSVEGTRGNEQFF.

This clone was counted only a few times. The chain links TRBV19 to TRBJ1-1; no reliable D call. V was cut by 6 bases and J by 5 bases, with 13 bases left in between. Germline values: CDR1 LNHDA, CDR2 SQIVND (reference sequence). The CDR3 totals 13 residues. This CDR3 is CASSEPRGTEAFF. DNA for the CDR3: TGTGCCAGTAGCGAACCCCGCGGGACTGAAGCTTTCTTT.

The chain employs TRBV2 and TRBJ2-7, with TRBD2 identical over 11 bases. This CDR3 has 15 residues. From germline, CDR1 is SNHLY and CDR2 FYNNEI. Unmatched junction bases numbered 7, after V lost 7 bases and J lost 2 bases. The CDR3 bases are TGTGCCAGCAACGTCGGGACTAGCGGAACCTACGAGCAGTACTTC. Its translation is CASNVGTSGTYEQYF.

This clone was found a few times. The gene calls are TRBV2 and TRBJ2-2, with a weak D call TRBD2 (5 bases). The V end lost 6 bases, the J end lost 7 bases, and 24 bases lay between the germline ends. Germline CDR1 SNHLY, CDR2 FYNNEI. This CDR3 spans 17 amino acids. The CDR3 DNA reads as TGTGCCAGCAGGGAACTGCGCGTGAGGGTGACGGGCGGGGAGCTGTTTTTT. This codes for CASRELRVRVTGGELFF.

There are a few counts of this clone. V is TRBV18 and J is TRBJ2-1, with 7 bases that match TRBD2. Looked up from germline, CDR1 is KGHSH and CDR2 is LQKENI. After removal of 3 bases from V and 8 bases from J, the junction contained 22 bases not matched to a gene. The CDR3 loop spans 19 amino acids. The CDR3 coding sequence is TGTGCCAGCTCACCGCGCGACGAGGTACTAAGCGGGGCACGGGATGAGCAGTTCTTC. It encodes CASSPRDEVLSGARDEQFF.

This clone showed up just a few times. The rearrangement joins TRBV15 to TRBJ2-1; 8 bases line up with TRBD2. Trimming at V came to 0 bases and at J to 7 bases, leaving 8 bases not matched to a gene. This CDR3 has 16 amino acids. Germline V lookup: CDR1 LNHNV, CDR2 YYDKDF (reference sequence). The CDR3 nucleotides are TGTGCCACCAGCAGAGATCGTGGTAGCGGGGTGAATGAGCAGTTCTTC. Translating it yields CATSRDRGSGVNEQFF.

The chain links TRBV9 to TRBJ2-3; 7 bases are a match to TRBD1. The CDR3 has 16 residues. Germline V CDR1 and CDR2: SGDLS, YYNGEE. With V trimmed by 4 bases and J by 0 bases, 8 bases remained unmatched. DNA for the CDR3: TGTGCCAGCAGCTCCCGGGACAGTCCTAGCACAGATACGCAGTATTTT. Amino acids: CASSSRDSPSTDTQYF.

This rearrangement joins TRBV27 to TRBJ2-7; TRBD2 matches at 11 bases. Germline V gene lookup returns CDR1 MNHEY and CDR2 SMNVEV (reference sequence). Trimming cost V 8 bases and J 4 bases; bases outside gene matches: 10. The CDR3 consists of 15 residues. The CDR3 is CASRPGRTSGYEQYF. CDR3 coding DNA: TGTGCCAGCCGTCCGGGCCGGACTAGCGGGTACGAGCAGTACTTC.

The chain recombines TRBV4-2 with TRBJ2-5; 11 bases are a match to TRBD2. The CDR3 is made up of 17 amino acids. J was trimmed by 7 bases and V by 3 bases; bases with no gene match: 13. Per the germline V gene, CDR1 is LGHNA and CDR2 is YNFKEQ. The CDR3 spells CASSQETSGDVYGTQYF. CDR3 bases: TGTGCCAGCAGCCAGGAGACTAGCGGGGACGTTTACGGGACCCAGTACTTC.

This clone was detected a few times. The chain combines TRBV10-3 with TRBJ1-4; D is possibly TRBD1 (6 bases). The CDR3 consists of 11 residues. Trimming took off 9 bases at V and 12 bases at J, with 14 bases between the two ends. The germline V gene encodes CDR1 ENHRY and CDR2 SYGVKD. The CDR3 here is CAIRDTGQLFF. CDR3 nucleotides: TGTGCCATTCGTGACACAGGGCAACTGTTTTTT.

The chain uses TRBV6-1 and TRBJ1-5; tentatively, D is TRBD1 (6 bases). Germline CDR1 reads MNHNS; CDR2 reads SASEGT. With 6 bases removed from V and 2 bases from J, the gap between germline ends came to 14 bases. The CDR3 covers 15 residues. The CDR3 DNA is TGTGCCAGCAGAGTCAGGGGTGTGGGCAATCAGCCCCAGCATTTT. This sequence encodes CASRVRGVGNQPQHF.

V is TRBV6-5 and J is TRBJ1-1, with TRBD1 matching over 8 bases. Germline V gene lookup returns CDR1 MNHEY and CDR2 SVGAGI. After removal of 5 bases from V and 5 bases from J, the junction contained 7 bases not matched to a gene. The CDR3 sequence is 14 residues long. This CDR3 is CASSLAGGLTEAFF. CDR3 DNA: TGTGCCAGCAGTCTGGCAGGGGGCTTGACTGAAGCTTTCTTT.

In DNA form, the CDR3 reads TGTGCCAGCACCCTAGCGGGAGGGCTGGAAGAGACCCAGTACTTC. Translating it yields CASTLAGGLEETQYF. The chain has TRBV9 and TRBJ2-5; TRBD2 matches 12 bases. The V gene's germline CDR1 is SGDLS and CDR2 YYNGEE. J gave up 3 bases and V 6 bases, and 6 bases lay outside the gene matches. This CDR3 has 15 amino acids.

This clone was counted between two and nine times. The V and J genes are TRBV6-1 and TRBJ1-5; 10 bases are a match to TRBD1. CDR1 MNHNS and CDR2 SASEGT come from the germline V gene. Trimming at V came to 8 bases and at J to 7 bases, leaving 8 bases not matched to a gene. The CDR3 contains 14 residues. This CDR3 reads CASPRTGGRQPQHF. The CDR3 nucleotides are TGTGCCAGCCCCCGGACAGGGGGAAGACAGCCCCAGCATTTT.

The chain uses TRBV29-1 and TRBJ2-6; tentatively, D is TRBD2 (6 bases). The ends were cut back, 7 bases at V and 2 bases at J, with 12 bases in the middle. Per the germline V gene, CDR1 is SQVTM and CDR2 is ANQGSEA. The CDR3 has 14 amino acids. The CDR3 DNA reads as TGCAGCGCACAACTAGCAGCTGGGGCCAACGTCCTGACTTTC. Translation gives CSAQLAAGANVLTF.

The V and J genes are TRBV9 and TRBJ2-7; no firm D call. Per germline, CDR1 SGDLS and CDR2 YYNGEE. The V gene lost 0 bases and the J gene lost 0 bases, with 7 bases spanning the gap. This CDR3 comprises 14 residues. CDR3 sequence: CASSVGGDSYEQYF. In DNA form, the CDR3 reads TGTGCCAGCAGCGTAGGAGGCGACTCCTACGAGCAGTACTTC.

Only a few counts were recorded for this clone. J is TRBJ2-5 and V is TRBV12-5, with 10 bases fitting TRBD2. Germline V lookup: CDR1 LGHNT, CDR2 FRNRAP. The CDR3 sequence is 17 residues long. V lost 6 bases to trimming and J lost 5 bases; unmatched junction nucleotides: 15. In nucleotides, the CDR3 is TGTGCTAGTGGGCCATATGGAGGAGCGGGAGGGCAGGAGACCCAGTACTTC. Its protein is CASGPYGGAGGQETQYF.

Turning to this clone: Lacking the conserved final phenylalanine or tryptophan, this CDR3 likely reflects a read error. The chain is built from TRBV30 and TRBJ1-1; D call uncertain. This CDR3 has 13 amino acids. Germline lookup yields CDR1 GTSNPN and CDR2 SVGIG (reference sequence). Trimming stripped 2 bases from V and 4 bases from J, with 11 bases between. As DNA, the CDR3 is TGTGCCTGGAGTTCAGGAATGGCCACTGAAGCTTTCTCT. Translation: CAWSSGMATEAFS.

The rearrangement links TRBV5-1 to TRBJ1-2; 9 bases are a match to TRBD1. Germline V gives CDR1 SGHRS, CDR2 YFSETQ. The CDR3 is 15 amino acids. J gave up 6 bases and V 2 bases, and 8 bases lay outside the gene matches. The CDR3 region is CASSLTGGSYDGYTF. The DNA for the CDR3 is TGCGCCAGCAGCTTAACAGGGGGCTCATACGATGGCTACACCTTC. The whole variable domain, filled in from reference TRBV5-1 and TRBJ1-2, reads KAGVTQTPRYLIKTRGQQVTLSCSPISGHRSVSWYQQTPGQGLQFLFEYFSETQRNKGNFPGRFSGRQFSNSRSEMNVSTLELGDSALYLCASSLTGGSYDGYTFGSGTRLTVV.

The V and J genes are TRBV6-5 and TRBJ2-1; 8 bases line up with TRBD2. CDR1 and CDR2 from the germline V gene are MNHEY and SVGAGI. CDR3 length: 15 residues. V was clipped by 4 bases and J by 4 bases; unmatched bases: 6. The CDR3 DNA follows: TGTGCCAGCAGTTTAGCACTAGCGGATTACAATGAGCAGTTCTTC. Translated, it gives CASSLALADYNEQFF.

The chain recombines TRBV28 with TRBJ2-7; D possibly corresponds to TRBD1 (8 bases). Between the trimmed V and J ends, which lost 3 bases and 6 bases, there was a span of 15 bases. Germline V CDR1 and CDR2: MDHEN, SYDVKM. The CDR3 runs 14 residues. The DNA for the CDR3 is TGTGCCAGCAGTTTGCCCCACAGGGGGGGCGAGCAGTACTTC. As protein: CASSLPHRGGEQYF.

This chain's CDR3 is CASSLGGQGGYEQYF. The CDR3 DNA is TGTGCCAGCAGCTTAGGGGGACAGGGGGGCTACGAGCAGTACTTC. The chain recombines TRBV7-9 with TRBJ2-7; TRBD1 agrees at 11 bases. CDR3 length: 15 amino acids. The V and J ends lost 1 base and 3 bases, in that order; junction bases with no gene match: 2. Germline assignment: CDR1 SEHNR and CDR2 FQNEAQ (reference sequence).

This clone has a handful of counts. The CDR3 region has the DNA TGTGCCAGCAGCTTGGCCAAGACACCACCCTACTATGGCTACACCTTC. Translation: CASSLAKTPPYYGYTF. The rearrangement joins TRBV5-6 to TRBJ1-2; D is ambiguous. The CDR3 length is 16 residues. V was cut by 0 bases and J by 3 bases, with 15 bases left in between. CDR1 is SGHDT, CDR2 YYEEEE, per germline.

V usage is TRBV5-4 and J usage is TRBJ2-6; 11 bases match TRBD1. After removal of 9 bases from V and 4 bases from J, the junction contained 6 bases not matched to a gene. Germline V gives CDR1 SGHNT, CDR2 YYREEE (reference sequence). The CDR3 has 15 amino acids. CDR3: CATGQGARGANVLTF. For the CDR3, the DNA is TGTGCCACAGGACAGGGGGCGAGAGGGGCCAACGTCCTGACTTTC.

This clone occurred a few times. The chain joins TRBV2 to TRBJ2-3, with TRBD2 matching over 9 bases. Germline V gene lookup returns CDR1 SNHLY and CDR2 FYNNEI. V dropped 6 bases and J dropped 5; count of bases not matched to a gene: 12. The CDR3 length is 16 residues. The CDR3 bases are TGTGCCAGCAGCGGGGAATCAGCGGGAGGCCAAGATACGCAGTATTTT. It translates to CASSGESAGGQDTQYF.